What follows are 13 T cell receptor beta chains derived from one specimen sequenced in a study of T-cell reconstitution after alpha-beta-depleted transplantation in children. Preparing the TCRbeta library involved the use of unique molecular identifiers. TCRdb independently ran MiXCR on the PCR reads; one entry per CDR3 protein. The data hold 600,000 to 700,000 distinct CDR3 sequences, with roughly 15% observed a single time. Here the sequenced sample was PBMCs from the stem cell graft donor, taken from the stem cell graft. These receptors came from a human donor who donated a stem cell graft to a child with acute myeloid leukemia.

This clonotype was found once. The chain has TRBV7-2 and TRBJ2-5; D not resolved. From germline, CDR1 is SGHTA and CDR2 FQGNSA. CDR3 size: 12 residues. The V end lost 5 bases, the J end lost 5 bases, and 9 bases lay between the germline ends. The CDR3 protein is CASSPSWETQYF. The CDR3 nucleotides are TGTGCCAGCAGCCCTTCCTGGGAGACCCAGTACTTC. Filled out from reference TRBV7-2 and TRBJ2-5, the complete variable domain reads GAGVSQSPSNKVTEKGKDVELRCDPISGHTALYWYRQSLGQGLEFLIYFQGNSAPDKSGLPSDRFSAERTGGSVSTLTIQRTQQEDSAVYLCASSPSWETQYFGPGTRLLVL.

The CDR3 sequence: CASSFDGHSGNTIYF. The CDR3 DNA sequence: TGTGCCAGCAGCTTTGACGGTCACTCTGGAAACACCATATATTTT. V gene TRBV7-9 combines with J gene TRBJ1-3; D gene ambiguous. The germline V and J ends were trimmed by 3 bases and 0 bases, with 9 bases remaining between them. The CDR3 runs 15 residues. Germline V gives CDR1 SEHNR, CDR2 FQNEAQ (reference sequence).

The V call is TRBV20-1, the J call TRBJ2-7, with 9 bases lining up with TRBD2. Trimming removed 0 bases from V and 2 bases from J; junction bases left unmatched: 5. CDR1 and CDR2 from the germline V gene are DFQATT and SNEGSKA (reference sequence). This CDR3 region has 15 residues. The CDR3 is CSARDRAGGTYEQYF. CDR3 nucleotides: TGCAGTGCTAGAGATCGGGCGGGGGGGACCTACGAGCAGTACTTC.

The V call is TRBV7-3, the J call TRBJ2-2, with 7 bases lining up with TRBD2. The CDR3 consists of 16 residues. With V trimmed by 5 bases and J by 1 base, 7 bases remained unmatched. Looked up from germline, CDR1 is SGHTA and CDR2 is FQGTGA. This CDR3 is CASSPQGLQNTGELFF. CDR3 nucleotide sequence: TGTGCCAGCAGCCCCCAGGGACTACAGAACACCGGGGAGCTGTTTTTT. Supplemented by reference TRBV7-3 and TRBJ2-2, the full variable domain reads GAGVSQTPSNKVTEKGKYVELRCDPISGHTALYWYRQSLGQGPEFLIYFQGTGAADDSGLPNDRFFAVRPEGSVSTLKIQRTERGDSAVYLCASSPQGLQNTGELFFGEGSRLTVL.

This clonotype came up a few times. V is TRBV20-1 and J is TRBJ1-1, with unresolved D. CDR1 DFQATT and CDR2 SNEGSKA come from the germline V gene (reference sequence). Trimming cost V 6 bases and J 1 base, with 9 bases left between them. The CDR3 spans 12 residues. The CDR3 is CSAPPENTEAFF. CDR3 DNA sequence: TGCAGTGCCCCGCCAGAGAACACTGAAGCTTTCTTT.

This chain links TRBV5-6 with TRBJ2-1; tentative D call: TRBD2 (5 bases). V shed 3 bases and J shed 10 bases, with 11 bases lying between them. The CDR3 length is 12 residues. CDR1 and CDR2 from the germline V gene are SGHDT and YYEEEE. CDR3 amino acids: CASSSGRGEQFF. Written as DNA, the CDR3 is TGTGCCAGCAGCTCTGGGAGAGGGGAGCAGTTCTTC.

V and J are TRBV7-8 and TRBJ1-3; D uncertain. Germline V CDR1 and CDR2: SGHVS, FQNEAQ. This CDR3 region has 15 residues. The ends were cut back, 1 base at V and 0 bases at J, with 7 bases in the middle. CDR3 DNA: TGTGCCAGCAGCTTAGAAAGGGACTCTGGAAACACCATATATTTT. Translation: CASSLERDSGNTIYF.

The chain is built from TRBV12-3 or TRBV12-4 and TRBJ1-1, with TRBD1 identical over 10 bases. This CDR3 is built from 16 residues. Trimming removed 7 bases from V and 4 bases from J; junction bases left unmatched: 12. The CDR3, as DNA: TGTGCCAGCAATCTCAGTACGGGACAGGGGACCACTGAAGCTTTCTTT. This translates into CASNLSTGQGTTEAFF.

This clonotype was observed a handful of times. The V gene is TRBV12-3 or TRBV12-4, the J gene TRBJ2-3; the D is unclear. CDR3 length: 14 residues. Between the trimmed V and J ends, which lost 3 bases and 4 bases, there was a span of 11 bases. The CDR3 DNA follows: TGTGCCAGCAGTTTTGGAACTTATTCAGATACGCAGTATTTT. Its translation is CASSFGTYSDTQYF.

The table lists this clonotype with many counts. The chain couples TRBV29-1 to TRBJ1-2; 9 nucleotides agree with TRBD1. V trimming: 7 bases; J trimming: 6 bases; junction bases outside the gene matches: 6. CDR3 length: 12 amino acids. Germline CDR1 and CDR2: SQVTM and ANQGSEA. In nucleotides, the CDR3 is TGCAGCGCCAGACAGGGGGAGGATGGCTACACCTTC. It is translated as CSARQGEDGYTF.

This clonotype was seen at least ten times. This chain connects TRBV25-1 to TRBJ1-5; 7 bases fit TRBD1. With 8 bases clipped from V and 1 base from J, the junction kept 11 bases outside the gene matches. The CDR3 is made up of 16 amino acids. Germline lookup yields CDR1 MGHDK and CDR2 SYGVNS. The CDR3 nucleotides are TGTGCCAGCTCCGGGTCCAGGGGGGGCAGCAATCAGCCCCAGCATTTT. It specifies CASSGSRGGSNQPQHF.

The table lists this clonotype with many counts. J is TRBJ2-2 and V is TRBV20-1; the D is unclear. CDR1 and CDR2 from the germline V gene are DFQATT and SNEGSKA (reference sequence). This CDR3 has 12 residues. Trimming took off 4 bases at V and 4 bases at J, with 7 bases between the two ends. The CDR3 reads CSANGATGELFF. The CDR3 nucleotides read TGCAGTGCTAACGGTGCCACCGGGGAGCTGTTTTTT.

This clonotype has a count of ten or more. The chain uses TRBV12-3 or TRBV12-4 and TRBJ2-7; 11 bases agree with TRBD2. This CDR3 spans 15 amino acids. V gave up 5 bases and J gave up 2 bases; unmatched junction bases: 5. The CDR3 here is CASSGGTSGTYEQYF. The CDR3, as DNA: TGTGCCAGCAGTGGTGGGACTAGCGGCACCTACGAGCAGTACTTC.